This T cell receptor beta chain is drawn from a study of T cells in Graves' hyperthyroidism and ophthalmopathy. This clonotype was seen many times. TCR beta CDR3 region amplification was performed from RNA transcripts. The HTBI primer set served for first-round RT-PCR of the TCR CDR3. TCRdb re-analysed the multiplex PCR reads in MiXCR, keeping a single row per CDR3 protein. In the table there are some 600,000 distinct CDR3 sequences, more than 11% of which are singletons. The CDR3 is 11 residues long. Trimming took off 3 bases at V and 9 bases at J, with 6 bases between the two ends. Germline CDR1 reads SGHTA; CDR2 reads FQGNSA.

The material sequenced was blood. The TCR originated in a woman aged 30 to 39 with Graves' hyperthyroidism that later progressed to Graves' ophthalmopathy. V is TRBV7-2 and J is TRBJ2-1, with unresolved D. The CDR3 DNA follows: TGTGCCAGCAGCTTTAGTATTGAGCAGTTCTTC. Its protein product is CASSFSIEQFF.